This is a list of T cell receptor beta chains from one sample in a study of blood T cell repertoires in COVID-19. Here immunoSEQ multiplex PCR was the method, and the copy in TCRdb shows in-frame clones only, minus some. The repertoire has some 120,000 clones, over 75% of them found once; the top ten carry 1.8%. Sequenced input: peripheral blood. The receptors originated from a human donor with active COVID-19. The donor label of this sample is uncertain. Both conserved end residues are part of each CDR3. The D gene is left open where the match is weak. Clone sizes are given selectively: once, few, many, or a class where the clone is expanded.

clone size	V gene	D gene	J gene	CDR3 protein	CDR3 DNA
few	TRBV10-3	-	TRBJ2-2	CAISESTGQNTGELFF	TGTGCCATCAGTGAGTCGACTGGACAGAACACCGGGGAGCTGTTTTTT
-	TRBV7-2	-	TRBJ1-1	CASSPRFLGSTEAFF	TGTGCCAGCAGCCCCCGATTTCTGGGGAGCACTGAAGCTTTCTTT
-	TRBV6-5	TRBD1	TRBJ2-3	CASRGTGGTDTQYF	TGTGCCAGCAGGGGGACAGGGGGCACAGATACGCAGTATTTT
-	TRBV19	-	TRBJ2-7	CASSSGQGYEQYF	TGTGCCAGTAGTTCAGGGCAGGGCTACGAGCAGTACTTC
-	TRBV30	TRBD1	TRBJ1-2	CAWSEATTGDGYTF	TGTGCCTGGAGCGAAGCCACCACAGGGGATGGCTACACCTTC
-	TRBV7-6	-	TRBJ2-2	CASSLGGADTGELFF	TGTGCCAGCAGCTTAGGCGGGGCGGACACCGGGGAGCTGTTTTTT
-	TRBV18	-	TRBJ1-1	CASSPNRGLPSEAFF	TGTGCCAGCTCCCCGAATAGGGGACTCCCCTCTGAAGCTTTCTTT
-	TRBV5-1	TRBD1	TRBJ2-7	CASNPSGTGPYEQYF	TGCGCCAGCAACCCGTCGGGGACAGGGCCATACGAGCAGTACTTC
-	TRBV9	-	TRBJ1-2	CASSGVDSGYTF	TGTGCCAGCAGCGGGGTAGACAGCGGCTACACCTTC
-	TRBV6-6	-	TRBJ2-5	CASSDDRRVTQYF	TGTGCCAGCAGTGACGACAGGCGGGTGACCCAGTACTTC
once	TRBV6-5	-	TRBJ1-1	CASSSHRDTEAFF	TGTGCCAGCAGTTCCCACAGGGATACTGAAGCTTTCTTT
-	TRBV5-1	-	TRBJ1-2	CASSLGVTERYGYTF	TGCGCCAGCAGCTTGGGCGTGACAGAGCGCTATGGCTACACCTTC
-	TRBV20-1	-	TRBJ1-6	CSASYNSPLHF	TGCAGTGCGAGCTATAATTCACCCCTCCACTTT
-	TRBV29-1	-	TRBJ1-1	CSVAEMMNTEAFF	TGCAGCGTCGCCGAGATGATGAACACTGAAGCTTTCTTT
-	TRBV27	-	TRBJ1-5	CASSLSMQGRWRNQPQHF	TGTGCCAGCAGTTTATCGATGCAGGGGCGGTGGCGCAATCAGCCCCAGCATTTT
once	TRBV7-2	TRBD1	TRBJ1-2	CASSFPGGKKGYTF	TGTGCCAGCAGCTTTCCAGGGGGCAAAAAGGGCTACACCTTC
few	TRBV29-1	TRBD1	TRBJ2-3	CSVEGGTGSTDTQYF	TGCAGCGTTGAAGGGGGGACAGGGAGCACAGATACGCAGTATTTT
-	TRBV6-2/TRBV6-3	TRBD2	TRBJ2-1	CASSPWTSSSYNEQFF	TGTGCCAGCAGTCCCTGGACTAGCTCGTCCTACAATGAGCAGTTCTTC
-	TRBV15	-	TRBJ1-4	CATSRKDRLNEKLFF	TGTGCCACCAGCAGAAAGGACAGACTAAATGAAAAACTGTTTTTT
-	TRBV19	-	TRBJ1-3	CASSILSGTSGNTIYF	TGTGCCAGTAGTATTCTCTCGGGAACCTCTGGAAACACCATATATTTT
-	TRBV1	-	TRBJ2-2	CTSSLGLYTGELFF	TGCACCAGCAGCTTGGGACTCTACACCGGGGAGCTGTTTTTT
-	TRBV5-1	-	TRBJ1-1	CASSFTGSDRAFF	TGCGCCAGCAGCTTTACAGGGTCCGACCGAGCTTTCTTT
-	TRBV5-4	TRBD1	TRBJ1-5	CASLSFPSTGGGLAQPQHF	TGTGCCAGCCTCAGCTTCCCGTCGACAGGGGGCGGGCTCGCTCAGCCCCAGCATTTT
-	TRBV7-2	-	TRBJ1-2	CASSLAGGRAPGGYTF	TGTGCCAGCAGCTTAGCGGGGGGGCGGGCCCCAGGTGGCTACACCTTC
-	TRBV2	-	TRBJ1-5	CASSEQGMTFSSNQPQHF	TGTGCCAGCAGTGAACAGGGCATGACGTTTAGTAGCAATCAGCCCCAGCATTTT
once	TRBV4-3	-	TRBJ1-2	CASSQGFGRGDYGYTF	TGCGCCAGCAGCCAAGGGTTCGGCAGGGGTGACTATGGCTACACCTTC
-	TRBV7-8	TRBD1	TRBJ1-3	CASSSDRGNTIYF	TGTGCCAGCAGCTCGGACAGGGGAAACACCATATATTTT
-	TRBV5-1	-	TRBJ2-2	CASSSPTGGLTGELFF	TGCGCCAGCAGCTCGCCGACGGGGGGCCTCACCGGGGAGCTGTTTTTT
once	TRBV12-3/TRBV12-4	TRBD1	TRBJ1-1	CASSEGQTEAFF	TGTGCCAGCAGTGAGGGACAGACTGAAGCTTTCTTT
few	TRBV6-1	-	TRBJ1-5	CASSENSYQPQHF	TGTGCCAGCAGTGAAAATAGTTATCAGCCCCAGCATTTT
-	TRBV5-1	TRBD1	TRBJ1-2	CASSPTRTGASHNYGYTF	TGCGCCAGCAGCCCCACCAGGACAGGGGCCAGTCATAACTATGGCTACACCTTC
-	TRBV2	-	TRBJ2-2	CASIFAGELFF	TGTGCCAGCATATTTGCCGGGGAGCTGTTTTTT
-	TRBV4-3	-	TRBJ2-3	CASSQELNRGTDTQYF	TGCGCCAGCAGCCAAGAGTTAAACAGGGGCACAGATACGCAGTATTTT
-	TRBV6-5	TRBD1	TRBJ1-5	CASSRDRIDQPQHF	TGTGCCAGCAGTAGGGACAGGATCGATCAGCCCCAGCATTTT
-	TRBV18	-	TRBJ2-3	CASSPQGFVWDTQYF	TGTGCCAGCTCACCACAGGGGTTCGTGTGGGATACGCAGTATTTT
-	TRBV5-1	TRBD2	TRBJ2-1	CASRPGLAGGYEQFF	TGCGCCAGCAGGCCCGGACTAGCGGGGGGGTATGAGCAGTTCTTC
-	TRBV6-1	-	TRBJ1-3	CASSEIRDIADTIYF	TGTGCCAGCAGTGAAATCCGGGACATTGCGGACACCATATATTTT
-	TRBV6-5	-	TRBJ2-3	CASSYSIQVAQYF	TGTGCCAGCAGTTACTCGATACAGGTCGCGCAGTATTTT
-	TRBV24-1	-	TRBJ2-1	CATSGSAGANNEQFF	TGTGCCACCAGTGGGTCTGCGGGGGCGAACAATGAGCAGTTCTTC
-	TRBV5-1	-	TRBJ2-7	CASSSEGVAYEQYF	TGCGCCAGCAGTTCTGAGGGGGTCGCCTACGAGCAGTACTTC
-	TRBV5-6	TRBD2	TRBJ2-5	CASSAGTSGFGTQYF	TGTGCCAGCAGCGCCGGGACTAGCGGGTTTGGGACCCAGTACTTC
-	TRBV10-3	TRBD2	TRBJ2-7	CAIRAGGSYEQYF	TGTGCCATCAGAGCGGGGGGCTCCTACGAGCAGTACTTC
-	TRBV5-1	-	TRBJ2-7	CASSLAAGYEQYF	TGCGCCAGCAGCTTGGCCGCAGGTTACGAGCAGTACTTC
-	TRBV4-1	TRBD1	TRBJ1-4	CASSQRTGTNEKLFF	TGCGCCAGCAGCCAAAGGACAGGAACTAATGAAAAACTGTTTTTT
-	TRBV7-7	TRBD1	TRBJ1-5	CASSSGTADQPQHF	TGTGCTAGCAGCTCCGGGACAGCCGATCAGCCCCAGCATTTT
-	TRBV6-2/TRBV6-3	TRBD1	TRBJ1-6	CASSYRKTGLSPLHF	TGTGCCAGCAGTTACCGAAAGACAGGGCTTTCACCCCTCCACTTT
-	TRBV7-9	-	TRBJ1-1	CASSSLGEGNTEAFF	TGTGCCAGCAGCTCACTGGGGGAGGGGAACACTGAAGCTTTCTTT
-	TRBV6-6	TRBD2	TRBJ2-3	CASGYSGDRSTDTQYF	TGTGCCAGCGGCTATAGCGGGGATAGAAGCACAGATACGCAGTATTTT
-	TRBV7-8	TRBD1	TRBJ2-1	CASNRPRDRSDNEQFF	TGTGCCAGCAACCGGCCCCGGGACAGGAGTGACAATGAGCAGTTCTTC
-	TRBV2	TRBD1	TRBJ2-5	CASRPDRGNQETQYF	TGTGCCAGCAGGCCCGACAGGGGCAACCAAGAGACCCAGTACTTC
-	TRBV2	-	TRBJ1-1	CASSEVGENTEAFF	TGTGCCAGCAGTGAGGTGGGAGAGAACACTGAAGCTTTCTTT
-	TRBV24-1	TRBD1	TRBJ2-3	CATSDPRTGATDTQYF	TGTGCCACCAGTGATCCGAGGACAGGGGCCACAGATACGCAGTATTTT
-	TRBV19	-	TRBJ1-4	CASCRARTNEKLFF	TGTGCCAGTTGCAGGGCACGAACTAATGAAAAACTGTTTTTT
-	TRBV2	TRBD2	TRBJ2-7	CASTPGSGGSKDYEQYF	TGTGCCAGCACCCCGGGGAGCGGGGGGTCAAAGGACTACGAGCAGTACTTC
-	TRBV15	-	TRBJ1-5	CATSRTAQNQPQHF	TGTGCCACCAGCCGGACAGCGCAAAATCAGCCCCAGCATTTT
-	TRBV5-5	-	TRBJ2-7	CASSFSPLGTIGYEQYF	TGTGCCAGCAGCTTCTCCCCCCTGGGGACAATAGGCTACGAGCAGTACTTC
-	TRBV29-1	TRBD1	TRBJ2-1	CSGGTGSYNEQFF	TGCAGCGGAGGGACAGGCTCCTACAATGAGCAGTTCTTC
-	TRBV6-5	-	TRBJ2-1	CASSYSRYNEQFF	TGTGCCAGCAGTTATTCCCGGTACAATGAGCAGTTCTTC
-	TRBV7-9	-	TRBJ1-1	CASSLVSGSSGTEAFF	TGTGCCAGCAGCTTAGTATCCGGTTCTTCGGGCACTGAAGCTTTCTTT